This T cell receptor beta chain was profiled in a study of control samples from healthy donors and cancer patients. The assay was immunoSEQ multiplex PCR, and TCRdb's table has in-frame clones only and misses some. Among fewer than 95,000 clones listed, roughly 86% were seen once. In germline, CDR1 is MNHEY, CDR2 SVGEGT. The V gene lost 0 bases and the J gene lost 0 bases, with 9 bases spanning the gap. This CDR3 region has 15 residues. Sequenced: blood. The V and J genes are TRBV6-2 or TRBV6-3 and TRBJ2-7; D not resolved. This sequence originates from a woman aged 45-65 years in good health. The CDR3 sequence: CASSYSGGSSYEQYF. The CDR3 DNA reads TGTGCCAGCAGTTACTCGGGCGGATCCTCCTACGAGCAGTACTTC.